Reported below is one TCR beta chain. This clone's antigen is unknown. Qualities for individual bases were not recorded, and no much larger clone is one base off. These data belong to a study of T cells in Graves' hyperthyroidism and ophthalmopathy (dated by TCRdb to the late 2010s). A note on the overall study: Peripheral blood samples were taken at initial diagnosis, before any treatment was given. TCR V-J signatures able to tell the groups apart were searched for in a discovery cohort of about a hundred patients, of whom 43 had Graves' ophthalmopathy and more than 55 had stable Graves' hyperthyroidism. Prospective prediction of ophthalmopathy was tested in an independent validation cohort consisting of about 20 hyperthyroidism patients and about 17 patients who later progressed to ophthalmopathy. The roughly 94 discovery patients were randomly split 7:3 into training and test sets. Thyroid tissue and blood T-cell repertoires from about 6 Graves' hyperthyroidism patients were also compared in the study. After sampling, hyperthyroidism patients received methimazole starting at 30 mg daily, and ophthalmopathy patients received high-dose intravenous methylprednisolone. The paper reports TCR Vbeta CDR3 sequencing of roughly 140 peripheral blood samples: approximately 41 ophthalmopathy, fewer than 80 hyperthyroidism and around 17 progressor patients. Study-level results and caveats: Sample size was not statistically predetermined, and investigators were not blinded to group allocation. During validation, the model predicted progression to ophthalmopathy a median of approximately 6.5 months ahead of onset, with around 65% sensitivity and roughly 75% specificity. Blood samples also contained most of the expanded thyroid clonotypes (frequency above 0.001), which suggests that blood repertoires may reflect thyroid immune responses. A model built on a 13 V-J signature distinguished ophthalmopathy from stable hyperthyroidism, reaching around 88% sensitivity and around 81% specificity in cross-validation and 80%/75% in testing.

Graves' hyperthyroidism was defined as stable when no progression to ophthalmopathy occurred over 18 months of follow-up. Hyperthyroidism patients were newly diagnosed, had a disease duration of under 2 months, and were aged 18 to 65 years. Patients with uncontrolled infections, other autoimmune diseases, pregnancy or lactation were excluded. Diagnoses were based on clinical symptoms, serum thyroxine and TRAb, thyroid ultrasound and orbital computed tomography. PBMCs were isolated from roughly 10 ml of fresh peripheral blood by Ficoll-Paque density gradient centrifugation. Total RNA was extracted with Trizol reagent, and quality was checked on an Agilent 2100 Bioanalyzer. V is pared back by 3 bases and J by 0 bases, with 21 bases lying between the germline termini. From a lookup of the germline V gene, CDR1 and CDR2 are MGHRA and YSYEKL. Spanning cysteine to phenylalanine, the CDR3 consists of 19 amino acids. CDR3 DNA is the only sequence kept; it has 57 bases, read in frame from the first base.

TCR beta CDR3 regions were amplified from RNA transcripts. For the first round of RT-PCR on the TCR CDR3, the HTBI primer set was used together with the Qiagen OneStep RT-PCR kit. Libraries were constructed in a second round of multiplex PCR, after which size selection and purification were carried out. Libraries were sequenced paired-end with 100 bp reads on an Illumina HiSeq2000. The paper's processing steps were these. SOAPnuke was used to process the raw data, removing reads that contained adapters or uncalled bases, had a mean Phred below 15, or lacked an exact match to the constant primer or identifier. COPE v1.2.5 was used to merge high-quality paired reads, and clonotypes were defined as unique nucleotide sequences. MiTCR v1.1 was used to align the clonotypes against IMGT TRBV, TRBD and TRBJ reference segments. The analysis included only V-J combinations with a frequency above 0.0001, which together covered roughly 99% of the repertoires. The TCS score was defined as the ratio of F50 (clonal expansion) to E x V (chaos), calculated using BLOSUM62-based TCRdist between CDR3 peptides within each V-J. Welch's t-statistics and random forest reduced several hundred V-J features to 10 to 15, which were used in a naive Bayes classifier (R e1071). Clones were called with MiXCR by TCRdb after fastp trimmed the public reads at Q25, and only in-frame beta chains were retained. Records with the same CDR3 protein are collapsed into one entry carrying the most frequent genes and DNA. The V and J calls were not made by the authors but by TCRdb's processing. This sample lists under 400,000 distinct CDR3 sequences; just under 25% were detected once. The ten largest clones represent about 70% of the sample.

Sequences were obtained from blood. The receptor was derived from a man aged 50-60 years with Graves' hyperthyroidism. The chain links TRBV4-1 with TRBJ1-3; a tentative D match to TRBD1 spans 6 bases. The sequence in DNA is TGCGCCAGCAGCCACGCTTTTTTAGGGGGGGCCCACTCTGGAAACACCATATATTTT. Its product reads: CASSHAFLGGAHSGNTIYF.